These T cell receptor beta chains were read from a single sample in a study of OX40 agonist ivuxolimab in advanced cancers. Generated by immunoSEQ multiplex PCR, the TCRdb table keeps only in-frame clones and is missing some. This table has more than 7,000 clones, around 71% appearing once. The material was CD4+ or CD8+ T cells sorted from blood, obtained in a trial of the OX40 agonist ivuxolimab. All receptors come from an adult with an advanced solid tumor such as melanoma, head and neck, liver or kidney cancer. CDR3s include the opening cysteine and the closing phenylalanine or tryptophan. The D gene is left open where the match is weak. Size tells how often a clone was seen (once, few, many) or the class of an expanded clone, and some rows leave it out.

v_call: TRBV9; cdr3_length: 15; d_call: NA; clone_size: many; j_call: TRBJ1-4; cdr3_aa: CASSVEGGNGEKLFF; cdr3_nt: TGTGCCAGCAGCGTAGAGGGGGGAAATGGAGAAAAACTGTTTTTT
v_call: TRBV27; cdr3_length: 14; d_call: NA; clone_size: once; j_call: TRBJ2-7; cdr3_aa: CASSTGGEGYEQYF; cdr3_nt: TGTGCCAGCAGTACCGGGGGAGAAGGGTACGAGCAGTACTTC
v_call: TRBV27; cdr3_length: 17; d_call: TRBD2; clone_size: few; j_call: TRBJ2-7; cdr3_aa: CASSLLTGSGIPYEQYF; cdr3_nt: TGTGCCAGCAGTCTCCTGACGGGTAGCGGGATCCCCTACGAGCAGTACTTC
v_call: TRBV4-2; cdr3_length: 15; d_call: TRBD2; clone_size: NA; j_call: TRBJ2-5; cdr3_aa: CASSQDRGGQETQYF; cdr3_nt: TGTGCCAGCAGCCAAGATCGGGGGGGCCAAGAGACCCAGTACTTC
v_call: TRBV5-6; cdr3_length: 15; d_call: TRBD2; clone_size: NA; j_call: TRBJ2-1; cdr3_aa: CASSLGLAGGNEQFF; cdr3_nt: TGTGCCAGCAGCTTGGGACTAGCGGGAGGCAATGAGCAGTTCTTC
v_call: TRBV19; cdr3_length: 15; d_call: NA; clone_size: NA; j_call: TRBJ2-2; cdr3_aa: CAGKRAHHNTGELFF; cdr3_nt: TGTGCAGGAAAGAGGGCGCATCATAACACCGGGGAGCTGTTTTTT
v_call: TRBV7-9; cdr3_length: 17; d_call: NA; clone_size: NA; j_call: TRBJ1-1; cdr3_aa: CASSLRGRRSGPTEAFF; cdr3_nt: TGTGCCAGCAGCCTTAGGGGCCGTCGGTCAGGGCCCACTGAAGCTTTCTTT
v_call: TRBV7-9; cdr3_length: 13; d_call: TRBD2; clone_size: NA; j_call: TRBJ2-1; cdr3_aa: CASSWTSGNEQFF; cdr3_nt: TGTGCCAGCAGTTGGACTAGCGGCAATGAGCAGTTCTTC
v_call: TRBV5-1; cdr3_length: 13; d_call: NA; clone_size: NA; j_call: TRBJ2-7; cdr3_aa: CASSLTQTYEQYF; cdr3_nt: TGCGCCAGCAGCTTAACTCAAACCTACGAGCAGTACTTC
v_call: TRBV7-9; cdr3_length: 14; d_call: NA; clone_size: NA; j_call: TRBJ1-1; cdr3_aa: CASSPGFLSTEAFF; cdr3_nt: TGTGCCAGCAGCCCGGGTTTCTTGAGCACTGAAGCTTTCTTT
v_call: TRBV6-1; cdr3_length: 17; d_call: NA; clone_size: NA; j_call: TRBJ2-6; cdr3_aa: CASSEVGGGSGANVLTF; cdr3_nt: TGTGCCAGCAGTGAAGTAGGGGGGGGCTCTGGGGCCAACGTCCTGACTTTC
v_call: TRBV7-4; cdr3_length: 16; d_call: NA; clone_size: NA; j_call: TRBJ1-2; cdr3_aa: CASSLAYNRANYGYTF; cdr3_nt: TGTGCCAGCAGCTTAGCGTATAACAGAGCTAACTATGGCTACACCTTC
v_call: TRBV7-9; cdr3_length: 16; d_call: NA; clone_size: NA; j_call: TRBJ2-2; cdr3_aa: CASSSRQVANTGELFF; cdr3_nt: TGTGCCAGCAGCTCTCGACAGGTCGCGAACACCGGGGAGCTGTTTTTT
v_call: TRBV7-9; cdr3_length: 16; d_call: NA; clone_size: NA; j_call: TRBJ2-7; cdr3_aa: CASSLGSRSPPGEQYF; cdr3_nt: TGTGCCAGCAGCTTAGGTAGCAGGTCACCTCCCGGCGAGCAGTACTTC
v_call: TRBV5-6; cdr3_length: 12; d_call: NA; clone_size: NA; j_call: TRBJ1-1; cdr3_aa: CASSWTSTEAFF; cdr3_nt: TGTGCCAGCAGCTGGACTTCGACTGAAGCTTTCTTT
v_call: TRBV28; cdr3_length: 14; d_call: TRBD1; clone_size: NA; j_call: TRBJ1-6; cdr3_aa: CASSSNRGRTPLHF; cdr3_nt: TGTGCCAGCAGTTCGAACAGGGGGAGGACACCCCTCCACTTT
v_call: TRBV6-5; cdr3_length: 13; d_call: NA; clone_size: NA; j_call: TRBJ1-4; cdr3_aa: CASSYGTVEKLFF; cdr3_nt: TGTGCCAGCAGTTACGGGACTGTTGAAAAACTGTTTTTT
v_call: TRBV6-1; cdr3_length: 16; d_call: TRBD2; clone_size: NA; j_call: TRBJ2-1; cdr3_aa: CASSDGEPGGYNEQFF; cdr3_nt: TGTGCCAGCAGTGACGGGGAGCCGGGAGGATACAATGAGCAGTTCTTC
v_call: TRBV7-3; cdr3_length: 13; d_call: TRBD2; clone_size: NA; j_call: TRBJ2-1; cdr3_aa: CASSNLADNEQFF; cdr3_nt: TGTGCCAGCAGTAACCTAGCGGACAATGAGCAGTTCTTC
v_call: TRBV6-5; cdr3_length: 16; d_call: NA; clone_size: NA; j_call: TRBJ2-1; cdr3_aa: CASSNSGTSEVNEQFF; cdr3_nt: TGTGCCAGCAGTAACTCCGGGACGTCCGAGGTCAATGAGCAGTTCTTC
v_call: TRBV7-9; cdr3_length: 18; d_call: NA; clone_size: NA; j_call: TRBJ2-1; cdr3_aa: CASSGEGTGKTSYNEQFF; cdr3_nt: TGTGCCAGCAGCGGGGAAGGGACTGGAAAGACCTCCTACAATGAGCAGTTCTTC
v_call: TRBV19; cdr3_length: 14; d_call: NA; clone_size: NA; j_call: TRBJ1-4; cdr3_aa: CASSKEGMNEKLFF; cdr3_nt: TGTGCCAGTAGTAAGGAAGGAATGAACGAAAAACTGTTTTTT
v_call: TRBV5-6; cdr3_length: 14; d_call: NA; clone_size: NA; j_call: TRBJ2-7; cdr3_aa: CASSPGYGTYEQYF; cdr3_nt: TGTGCCAGCAGCCCTGGGTACGGAACCTACGAGCAGTACTTC
v_call: TRBV9; cdr3_length: 14; d_call: NA; clone_size: NA; j_call: TRBJ2-7; cdr3_aa: CASSAGSGSYEQYF; cdr3_nt: TGTGCCAGCAGCGCCGGGAGTGGTTCCTACGAGCAGTACTTC
v_call: TRBV5-4; cdr3_length: 17; d_call: NA; clone_size: NA; j_call: TRBJ2-1; cdr3_aa: CASRGREWVAAEDEQFF; cdr3_nt: TGTGCCTCCCGGGGGAGAGAGTGGGTAGCGGCAGAAGATGAGCAGTTCTTC
v_call: TRBV5-1; cdr3_length: 13; d_call: NA; clone_size: NA; j_call: TRBJ2-1; cdr3_aa: CASSLAGTYEQFF; cdr3_nt: TGCGCCAGCAGCTTGGCCGGTACCTATGAGCAGTTCTTC
v_call: TRBV27; cdr3_length: 13; d_call: NA; clone_size: few; j_call: TRBJ1-2; cdr3_aa: CASSLRGTYGYTF; cdr3_nt: TGTGCCAGCAGTTTAAGAGGGACTTATGGCTACACCTTC
v_call: TRBV9; cdr3_length: 14; d_call: NA; clone_size: NA; j_call: TRBJ2-2; cdr3_aa: CASNPFGATGELFF; cdr3_nt: TGTGCCAGCAACCCCTTCGGAGCCACCGGGGAGCTGTTTTTT
v_call: TRBV4-2; cdr3_length: 16; d_call: TRBD1; clone_size: few; j_call: TRBJ2-1; cdr3_aa: CASSQAPGTGSDEQFF; cdr3_nt: TGTGCCAGCAGCCAAGCACCCGGGACAGGGAGCGATGAGCAGTTCTTC
v_call: TRBV5-1; cdr3_length: 14; d_call: NA; clone_size: NA; j_call: TRBJ2-3; cdr3_aa: CASSPTSGTDTQYF; cdr3_nt: TGCGCCAGCAGCCCCACAAGCGGGACAGATACGCAGTATTTT
v_call: TRBV4-2; cdr3_length: 16; d_call: TRBD2; clone_size: NA; j_call: TRBJ2-1; cdr3_aa: CASSQDVPGRGDEQFF; cdr3_nt: TGTGCCAGCAGCCAAGACGTGCCCGGGAGGGGTGATGAGCAGTTCTTC
v_call: TRBV6-1; cdr3_length: 16; d_call: NA; clone_size: NA; j_call: TRBJ2-2; cdr3_aa: CASSVGLGGYAGELFF; cdr3_nt: TGTGCCAGCAGTGTGGGGCTGGGGGGTTACGCCGGGGAGCTGTTTTTT
v_call: TRBV4-1; cdr3_length: 16; d_call: TRBD2; clone_size: many; j_call: TRBJ2-7; cdr3_aa: CASSQDSAGGLGEQYF; cdr3_nt: TGTGCCAGCAGCCAAGATTCCGCGGGGGGACTGGGAGAGCAGTACTTC
v_call: TRBV25-1; cdr3_length: 16; d_call: NA; clone_size: many; j_call: TRBJ2-4; cdr3_aa: CASQPPSQGSKNIQYF; cdr3_nt: TGTGCCAGCCAGCCTCCCTCCCAGGGCTCCAAAAACATTCAGTACTTC
v_call: TRBV2; cdr3_length: 15; d_call: NA; clone_size: NA; j_call: TRBJ1-3; cdr3_aa: CASRRATGTGNTIYF; cdr3_nt: TGTGCCAGCAGGCGGGCCACTGGCACTGGAAACACCATATATTTT
v_call: TRBV6-1; cdr3_length: 13; d_call: NA; clone_size: NA; j_call: TRBJ1-1; cdr3_aa: CASSEGGELEAFF; cdr3_nt: TGTGCCAGCAGTGAAGGGGGTGAGCTTGAAGCTTTCTTT
v_call: TRBV6-4; cdr3_length: 14; d_call: NA; clone_size: NA; j_call: TRBJ2-3; cdr3_aa: CASSDSQGSDTQYF; cdr3_nt: TGTGCCAGCAGTGACTCGCAGGGTTCGGATACGCAGTATTTT
v_call: TRBV6-1; cdr3_length: 15; d_call: NA; clone_size: few; j_call: TRBJ2-7; cdr3_aa: CASSEEAGSSYEQYF; cdr3_nt: TGTGCCAGCAGTGAAGAGGCAGGGAGCTCCTACGAGCAGTACTTC